This T cell receptor beta chain was captured by sequencing in a study of beta chain features in type 1 diabetes (dated by TCRdb to 2017 to 2018). Regarding the study in general: Mean age, gender distribution, total cell number and subset yield did not differ between patients and healthy donors. Across all samples, 90 million to 130 million sorted cells were examined, and cell number per subset correlated strongly with RNA yield. The study compared TCRB repertoires of sorted circulating CD4+ T cell subsets between recently diagnosed type 1 diabetes patients and matched healthy donors. Naive and central memory subsets were obtained from all 30 or so donors, but regulatory and stem cell-like memory subsets were isolated from only 8 patients and roughly eight healthy donors.

The entire amount of isolated RNA was reverse transcribed using the High Capacity cDNA Reverse Transcription Kit, so the sequenced TCRB transcripts were expressed ones. Naive, central memory and regulatory T cell samples underwent deep immunoSEQ sequencing, averaging approximately 3.5 million total reads per sample. Sorted cells were lysed in RLT buffer and RNA was extracted with DNase-treated RNeasy Micro or Mini kits, depending on cell number. To prevent cross-contamination, every cell subset was processed on its own, while patient and healthy donor samples were processed together. TCRB sequences were amplified from cDNA with the immunoSEQ multiplex PCR, producing 87-bp fragments spanning the CDR3 region. Amplicons were sequenced on the Illumina HiSeq platform. The paper's data handling went like this. PCR bias was computationally corrected using synthetic template baselines, reads within Hamming distance 2 were collapsed, and singletons that could not be merged were discarded. Reads were aligned against IMGT so that V, D and J genes, CDR3 length and insertions or deletions at six rearrangement sites could be assigned. Within each subset, clonotype counts were normalized to the number of sorted cells before true diversity and Gini coefficients were calculated with the tcR R package. The overlap coefficient, calculated on TCRB nucleotide sequences, was used to quantify repertoire sharing. As a proxy for the pre-selection repertoire, out-of-frame TCRB sequences from naive cells were analyzed. Sourced from immuneACCESS, this table was stored by TCRdb with only in-frame sequences that have V and J called. A share of the clones is absent; for the studies checked, an unresolved V gene accounts for under half, and the remainder has no known explanation. V, J and clone size are taken as reported in that table, and D and trimming were inferred from the DNA itself. The sample includes approximately 250,000 clones, with about 23% observed a single time. Together, the top ten hold about 0.012% of the sample.

What the authors observed across the whole study: Shorter templates might be favored by PCR, yet because patient and control samples were amplified and corrected together, any such skew would affect both groups equally. Naive, central memory and regulatory TCRB repertoires appeared to be more similar among patients than among healthy donors. Fewer insertions and more nucleotide deletions at VDJ recombination sites were observed in patients with type 1 diabetes, implying thymic rearrangement abnormalities. Because cDNA rather than genomic DNA was sequenced, highly expressing activated cells could have been over-represented, although no difference in activation and CD3 levels was found between groups. A moderate but significant shortening of TCRB CDR3 length was observed in type 1 diabetes patients in all four CD4+ subsets. HLA sub-analyses involved small numbers of individuals, so any influence of HLA type on TCRB rearrangement remained unresolved.

For this clone: Its antigen target is currently unknown. Base quality data are lacking; no much larger clone is found one base away.

From each donor, a single peripheral blood sample of around 120 mL on average was drawn into heparinised tubes. A BD FACSAria II and a panel including CD45RO, CCR7, CD25, CD127, CD95 and CD27 were used to sort naive, central memory, regulatory and stem cell-like memory CD4+ T cells. Every sorted population had a purity above 95%. PBMCs were separated immediately by Lymphoprep density gradient centrifugation and were stained directly, without being cultured. To minimize batch effects, samples were stained and sorted in pairs, one healthy donor with one patient per experiment. This TCR derives from a young woman with type 1 diabetes. The source material was naive CD4+ T cells from blood. The cell subset or site label, as the study defines it: true naive CD4+ T cells.

Read as DNA, the sequence is TGTGCCAGCAGCTTAACAGGAGGGTACCAAGAGACCCAGTACTTC. Translated, it gives CASSLTGGYQETQYF. Here the chain combines TRBV7-6 and TRBJ2-5; tentative D gene TRBD2, with 6 bases matching. Based on the germline V gene, the CDR1 and CDR2 sequences are SGHVS and FNYEAQ. Reading from cysteine to phenylalanine, the CDR3 counts 15 amino acids. Kept here is only the CDR3 DNA, which spans 45 bases and is read in frame from base 1. The junction shows trimming of 2 bases on V and 0 bases on J, plus 10 bases between the germline ends.